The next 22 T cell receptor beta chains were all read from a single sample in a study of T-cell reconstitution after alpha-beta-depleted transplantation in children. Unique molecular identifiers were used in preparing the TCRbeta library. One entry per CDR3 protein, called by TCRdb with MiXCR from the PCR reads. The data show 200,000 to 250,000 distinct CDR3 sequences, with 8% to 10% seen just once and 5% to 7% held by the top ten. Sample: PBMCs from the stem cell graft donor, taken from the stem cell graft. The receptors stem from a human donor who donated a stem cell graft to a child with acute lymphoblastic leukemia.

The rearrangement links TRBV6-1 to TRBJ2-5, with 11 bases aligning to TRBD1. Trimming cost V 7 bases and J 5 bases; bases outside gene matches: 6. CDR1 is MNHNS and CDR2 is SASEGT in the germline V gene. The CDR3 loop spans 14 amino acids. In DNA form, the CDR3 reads TGTGCCAGCACTCGGACAGGGGGCAGTGAGACCCAGTACTTC. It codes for CASTRTGGSETQYF.

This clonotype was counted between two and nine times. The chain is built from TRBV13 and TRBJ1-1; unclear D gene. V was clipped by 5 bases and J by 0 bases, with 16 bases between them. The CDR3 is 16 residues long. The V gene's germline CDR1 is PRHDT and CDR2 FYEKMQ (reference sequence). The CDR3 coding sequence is TGTGCCAGCAGCAAAATGAGGTGGGATATGAACACTGAAGCTTTCTTT. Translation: CASSKMRWDMNTEAFF.

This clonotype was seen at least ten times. CDR3 protein: CASSRSRGQEAEAFF. In DNA form, the CDR3 reads TGTGCCAGCAGCCGATCCAGGGGGCAGGAAGCTGAAGCTTTCTTT. This chain connects TRBV14 to TRBJ1-1; TRBD1 matches at 8 bases. The CDR3 length is 15 residues. Trimming cost V 4 bases and J 6 bases; bases outside gene matches: 10. Germline V gives CDR1 SGHDN, CDR2 FVKESK.

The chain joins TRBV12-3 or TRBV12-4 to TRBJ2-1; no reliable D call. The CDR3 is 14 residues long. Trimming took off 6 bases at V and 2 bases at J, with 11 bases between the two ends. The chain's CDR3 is CASSRIDPYNEQFF. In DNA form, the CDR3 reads TGTGCCAGCAGCCGTATCGACCCCTACAATGAGCAGTTCTTC.

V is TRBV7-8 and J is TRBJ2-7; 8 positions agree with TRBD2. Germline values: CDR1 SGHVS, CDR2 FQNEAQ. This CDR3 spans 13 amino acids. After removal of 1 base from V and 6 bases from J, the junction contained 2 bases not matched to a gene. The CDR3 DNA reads TGTGCCAGCAGCTTAGGCGGGGGGCCCGAGCAGTACTTC. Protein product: CASSLGGGPEQYF.

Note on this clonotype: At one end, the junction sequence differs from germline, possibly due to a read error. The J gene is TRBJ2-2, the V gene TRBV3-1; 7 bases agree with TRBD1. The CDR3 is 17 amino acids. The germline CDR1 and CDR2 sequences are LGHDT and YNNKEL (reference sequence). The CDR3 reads CATSPKSPTGTAGELFF. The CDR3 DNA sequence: TGTGCCACCAGCCCGAAGAGTCCGACAGGGACAGCCGGGGAGCTGTTTTTT.

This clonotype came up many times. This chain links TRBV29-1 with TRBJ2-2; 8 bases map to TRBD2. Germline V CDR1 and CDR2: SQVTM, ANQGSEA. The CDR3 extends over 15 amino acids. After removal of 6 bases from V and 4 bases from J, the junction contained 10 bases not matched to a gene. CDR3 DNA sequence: TGCAGCGTCGGTGCGTTAGCGGGGCGCACCGGGGAGCTGTTTTTT. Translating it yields CSVGALAGRTGELFF.

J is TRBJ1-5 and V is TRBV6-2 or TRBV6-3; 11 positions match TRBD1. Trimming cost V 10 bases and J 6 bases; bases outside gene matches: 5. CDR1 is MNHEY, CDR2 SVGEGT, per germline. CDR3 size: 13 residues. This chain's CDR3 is CATRDRGGQPQHF. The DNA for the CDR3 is TGTGCCACTAGGGACAGGGGGGGTCAGCCCCAGCATTTT.

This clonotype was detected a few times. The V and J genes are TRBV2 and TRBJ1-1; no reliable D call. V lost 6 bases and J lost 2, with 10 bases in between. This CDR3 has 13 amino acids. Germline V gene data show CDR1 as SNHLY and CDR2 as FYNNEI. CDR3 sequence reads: CASRGNINTEAFF. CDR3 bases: TGTGCCAGCAGAGGCAATATAAACACTGAAGCTTTCTTT.

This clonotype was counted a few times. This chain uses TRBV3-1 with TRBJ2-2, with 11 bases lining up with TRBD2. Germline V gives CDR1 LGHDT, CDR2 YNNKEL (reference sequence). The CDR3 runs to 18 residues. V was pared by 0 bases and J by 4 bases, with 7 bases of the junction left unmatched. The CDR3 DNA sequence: TGTGCCAGCAGCCAAGAGGCTAGCGGGGGGACCAGCACCGGGGAGCTGTTTTTT. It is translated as CASSQEASGGTSTGELFF.

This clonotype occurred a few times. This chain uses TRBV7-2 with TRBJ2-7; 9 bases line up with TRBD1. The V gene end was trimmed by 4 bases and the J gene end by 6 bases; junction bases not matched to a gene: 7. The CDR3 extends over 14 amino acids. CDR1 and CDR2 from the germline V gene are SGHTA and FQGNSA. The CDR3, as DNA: TGTGCCAGCAGCTGGACAGGGGACCTAAGCGAGCAGTACTTC. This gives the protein CASSWTGDLSEQYF.

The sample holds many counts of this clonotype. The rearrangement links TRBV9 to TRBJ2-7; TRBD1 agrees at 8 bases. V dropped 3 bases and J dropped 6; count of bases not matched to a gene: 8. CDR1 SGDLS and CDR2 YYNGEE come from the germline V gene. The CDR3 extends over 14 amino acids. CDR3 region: CASSDRTGLGEQYF. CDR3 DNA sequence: TGTGCCAGCAGCGATAGGACAGGGCTTGGCGAGCAGTACTTC.

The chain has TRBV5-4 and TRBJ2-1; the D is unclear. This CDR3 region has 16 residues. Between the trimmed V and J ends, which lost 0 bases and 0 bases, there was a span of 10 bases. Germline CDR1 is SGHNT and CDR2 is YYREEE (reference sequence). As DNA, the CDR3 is TGTGCCAGCAGCTTGGTCTCTCAGAGCTCCTACAATGAGCAGTTCTTC. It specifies CASSLVSQSSYNEQFF.

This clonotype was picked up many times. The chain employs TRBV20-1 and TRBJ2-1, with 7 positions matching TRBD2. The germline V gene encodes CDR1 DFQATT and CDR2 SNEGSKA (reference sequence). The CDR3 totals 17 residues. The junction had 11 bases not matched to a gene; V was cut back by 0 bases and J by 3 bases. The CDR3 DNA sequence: TGCAGTGCTAGAGATGTTGCGGGGGAGGGTGTCTACAATGAGCAGTTCTTC. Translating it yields CSARDVAGEGVYNEQFF.

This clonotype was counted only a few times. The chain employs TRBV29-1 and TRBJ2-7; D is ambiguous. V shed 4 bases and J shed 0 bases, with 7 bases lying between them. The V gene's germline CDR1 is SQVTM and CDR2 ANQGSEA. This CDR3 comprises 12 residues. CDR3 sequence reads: CSVVTVSYEQYF. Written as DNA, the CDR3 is TGCAGCGTTGTCACAGTCTCCTACGAGCAGTACTTC.

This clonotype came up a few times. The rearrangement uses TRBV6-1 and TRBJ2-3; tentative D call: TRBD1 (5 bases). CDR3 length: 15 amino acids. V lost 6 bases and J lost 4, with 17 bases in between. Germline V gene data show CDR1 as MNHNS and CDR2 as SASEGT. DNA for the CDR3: TGTGCCAGCAGCCGACAGCCGGGCGAAGCAGATACGCAGTATTTT. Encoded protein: CASSRQPGEADTQYF.

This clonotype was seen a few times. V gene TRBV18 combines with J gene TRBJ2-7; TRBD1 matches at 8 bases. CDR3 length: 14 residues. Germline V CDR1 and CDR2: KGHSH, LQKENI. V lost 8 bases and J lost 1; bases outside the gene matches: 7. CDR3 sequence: CASIGTGASYEQYF. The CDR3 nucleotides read TGTGCCAGCATCGGGACAGGAGCATCCTACGAGCAGTACTTC. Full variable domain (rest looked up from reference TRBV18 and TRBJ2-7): NAGVMQNPRHLVRRRGQEARLRCSPMKGHSHVYWYRQLPEEGLKFMVYLQKENIIDESGMPKERFSAEFPKEGPSILRIQQVVRGDSAAYFCASIGTGASYEQYFGPGTRLTVT.

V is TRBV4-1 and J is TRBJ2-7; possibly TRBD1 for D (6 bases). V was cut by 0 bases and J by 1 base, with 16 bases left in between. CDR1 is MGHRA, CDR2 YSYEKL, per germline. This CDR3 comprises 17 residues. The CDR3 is CASSQERRDTRSYEQYF. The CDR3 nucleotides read TGCGCCAGCAGCCAAGAAAGAAGGGACACCCGGTCCTACGAGCAGTACTTC.

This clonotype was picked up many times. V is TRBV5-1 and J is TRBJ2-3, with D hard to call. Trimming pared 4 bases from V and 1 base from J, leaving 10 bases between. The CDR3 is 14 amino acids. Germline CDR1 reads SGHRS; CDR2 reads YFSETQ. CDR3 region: CASSVSPGTDTQYF. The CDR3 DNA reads TGCGCCAGCAGCGTCTCCCCCGGCACAGATACGCAGTATTTT.

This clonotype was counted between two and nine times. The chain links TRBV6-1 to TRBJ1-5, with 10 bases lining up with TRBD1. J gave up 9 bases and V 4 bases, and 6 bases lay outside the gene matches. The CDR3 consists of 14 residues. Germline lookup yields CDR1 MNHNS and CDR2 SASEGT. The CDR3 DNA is TGTGCCAGCAGTGTGGGACAGGGGTTTGGGCCCCAGCATTTT. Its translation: CASSVGQGFGPQHF.

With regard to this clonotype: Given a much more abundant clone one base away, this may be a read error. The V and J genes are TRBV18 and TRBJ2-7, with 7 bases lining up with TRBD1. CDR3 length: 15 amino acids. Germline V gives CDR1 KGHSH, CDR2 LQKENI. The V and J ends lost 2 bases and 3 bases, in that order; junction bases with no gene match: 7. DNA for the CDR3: TGTGCCAGCTCACCATACCGGGACAGTCTCTACGAGCAGTACTTC. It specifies CASSPYRDSLYEQYF.

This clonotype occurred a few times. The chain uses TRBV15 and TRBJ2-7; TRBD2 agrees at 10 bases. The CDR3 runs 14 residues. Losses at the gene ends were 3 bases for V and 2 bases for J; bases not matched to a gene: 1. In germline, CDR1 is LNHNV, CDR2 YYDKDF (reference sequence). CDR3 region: CATSRLAGAYEQYF. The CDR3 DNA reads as TGTGCCACCAGCAGGCTAGCGGGGGCCTACGAGCAGTACTTC. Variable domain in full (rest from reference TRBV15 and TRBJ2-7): DAMVIQNPRYQVTQFGKPVTLSCSQTLNHNVMYWYQQKSSQAPKLLFHYYDKDFNNEADTPDNFQSRRPNTSFCFLDIRSPGLGDTAMYLCATSRLAGAYEQYFGPGTRLTVT.